This T cell receptor beta chain was sequenced for a study of T cells in women clearing cervical HPV infection. Looking at the study overall: Controls were women whose single incident HPV16 infection cleared within 12 months without precancer or cancer.

This clone counts as medium-sized by frequency. Its specificity is not known. The CDR3 end is not reached by the read, which stops 3 residues before it; the germline J gene fills it in. HPV was found by MY09/MY11 PCR and dot-blot genotyping. Study findings and constraints: Each sample's T-cell count was unknown, possibly confounding richness. Timing of associations relative to infection is unclear; T-cell subsets were not isolated.

Germline loops: CDR1 SGHRS, CDR2 YFSETQ. The trim removed 1 base at V and 7 bases at J, leaving 8 bases unmatched. This CDR3 is built from 15 residues. Assay: immunoSEQ multiplex PCR; the TCRdb copy retains only in-frame clones and omits some. Seen in this sample are about 23,000 clones; the ten most common clones hold 9.1%. This chain connects TRBV5-1 to TRBJ2-4, with 7 positions matching TRBD1. The sequence derives from a woman aged 18 to 69 with a cervical HPV16 infection that either progressed to CIN3+ or cleared (not recorded which). Sequenced: blood buffy coat. The CDR3 sequence is CASSLTRETGNIQYF. The covered CDR3 bases are TGCGCCAGCAGCTTGACTAGGGAGACAGGGAACATT.